This T cell receptor (beta chain) derives from a study of cytomegalovirus exposure and HLA in healthy donors. In the PCR, 60 Vbeta and 13 Jbeta primers were used. Clones were sequenced by immunoSEQ multiplex PCR, and TCRdb holds only the in-frame ones, with some missing. Counted here are more than 100,000 clones, just over 65% occurring once; the ten biggest clones make up approximately 1.4%. Study-level points and caveats: Many donors carried some public TCRs, although rarity characterized most TCR sequences.

Details on this clone: No antigen is known for it.

CDR3 length: 14 residues. V lost 6 bases and J 4 bases, leaving 13 bases between the germline ends. Germline V lookup: CDR1 MDHEN, CDR2 SYDVKM. This TCR came from a man aged 18 to 30 in good health and CMV-seronegative. The V and J genes are TRBV28 and TRBJ1-3, with D tentatively TRBD1 (5 bases). The sample consisted of PBMCs. The CDR3 loop is CASSPRVTGNTIYF. Here the CDR3 DNA reads TGTGCCAGCAGCCCCAGGGTCACCGGAAACACCATATATTTT.